This note documents a single TCR beta chain sequence. Germline assignment: CDR1 SEHNR and CDR2 FQNEAQ (reference sequence). The CDR3 totals 15 residues. Trimming shortened V by 2 bases and J by 4 bases, and 14 bases separated the two germline ends. Libraries were prepared by immunoSEQ multiplex PCR; TCRdb keeps only in-frame clonotypes and omits some of them. Among tens of thousands of clones listed, around 76% were seen once. This sample is part of a study of blood T cell repertoires in COVID-19. The sequence was collected from a human donor in a cohort sampled during active COVID-19. Sequencing was performed on peripheral blood. The chain combines TRBV7-9 with TRBJ2-5; unclear D gene. The CDR3 region is CASSLIGVVGETQYF. DNA for the CDR3: TGTGCCAGCAGCTTAATAGGAGTTGTTGGAGAGACCCAGTACTTC.